A selection of T cell receptor beta chains follows, all from one sample in a study of Graves' ophthalmopathy and Graves' hyperthyroidism. From the multiplex PCR reads, TCRdb called clonotypes with MiXCR, one entry per CDR3 protein. The repertoire holds roughly 410,000 distinct CDR3 sequences, approximately 15% seen once, with about 7% in the top ten. Input material: peripheral blood. These receptor sequences come from a woman under 30 with stable Graves' hyperthyroidism. Both conserved end residues are part of each CDR3. Each record gives: D gene, J gene, V gene, CDR3 length, clone size, CDR3 DNA, CDR3 protein. D genes are given only for firm matches. Only some rows state a clone size, as once, few, many or a class for expanded clones.

.,TRBJ1-5,TRBV11-1,14,.,TGTGCCAGCAGCCCGGCGGGGAACAATCAGCCCCAGCATTTT,CASSPAGNNQPQHF
TRBD2,TRBJ2-7,TRBV11-2,17,.,TGTGCCAGCAGCTTAGCTAAGCGGGCTAGCGGATCCTACGAGCAGTACTTC,CASSLAKRASGSYEQYF
.,TRBJ1-2,TRBV14,13,.,TGTGCCAGCAGCCAAGCGAAGCTTCATGGCTACACCTTC,CASSQAKLHGYTF
.,TRBJ2-7,TRBV10-3,16,many,TGTGCCATCAGTGACCGGGGGGGACAGGGAGGCTACGAGCAGTACTTC,CAISDRGGQGGYEQYF
.,TRBJ1-1,TRBV11-3,14,few,TGTGCCAGCAGCTTTGAGGAGGTCCAGTCCGAAGCTTTCTTT,CASSFEEVQSEAFF
.,TRBJ1-1,TRBV11-1,17,.,TGTGCCAGCAGCTTAGTCCCCGGGGAGGGGGGGAACACTGAAGCTTTCTTT,CASSLVPGEGGNTEAFF
.,TRBJ1-5,TRBV19,15,many,TGTGCCAGTACCAATATCGGGGCACCAAATCAGCCCCAGCATTTT,CASTNIGAPNQPQHF
TRBD1,TRBJ2-5,TRBV5-1,16,.,TGCGCCAGCAGCTTGGAGGGGACAGGGCGTAGAGAGACCCAGTACTTC,CASSLEGTGRRETQYF
.,TRBJ1-5,TRBV6-1,15,many,TGTGCCAGCAGTGGCCTCAGGGGCTTCAATCAGCCCCAGCATTTT,CASSGLRGFNQPQHF
.,TRBJ1-5,TRBV16,14,many,TGTGCCAGCAGCCAAAGGGGGGCTCATGAGACCCAGCATTTT,CASSQRGAHETQHF
.,TRBJ1-1,TRBV29-1,11,.,TGCAGCGTTGAGACCTCTACGGGAGCTTTCTTT,CSVETSTGAFF
.,TRBJ1-3,TRBV20-1,14,many,TGCAGTGCTAGAGATGCAGGTTCTGGAAACACCATATATTTT,CSARDAGSGNTIYF
.,TRBJ2-7,TRBV11-3,13,many,TGTGCCAGCAGCCTCACCCAAGGGGACGAGCAGTACTTC,CASSLTQGDEQYF
TRBD1,TRBJ1-1,TRBV19,15,many,TGTGCCAGTAGGAGGGACAGGGGGTTGAACACTGAAGCTTTCTTT,CASRRDRGLNTEAFF
TRBD1,TRBJ1-2,TRBV6-5,14,many,TGTGCCAGCAGTACCCGACAGGGGTTGGGCGGCTACACCTTC,CASSTRQGLGGYTF
.,TRBJ1-1,TRBV6-1,12,many,TGTGCCAGTTCCCGGTTGAACACTGAAGCTTTCTTT,CASSRLNTEAFF
.,TRBJ1-5,TRBV6-1,14,many,TGTGCCAGCAGTGTCCGGGACAGCAATCAGCCCCAGCATTTT,CASSVRDSNQPQHF
TRBD1,TRBJ1-2,TRBV12-3/TRBV12-4,18,many,TGTGCCAGCAGTCGGAGAAACAGGGGTCTAGAACCTAACTATGGCTACACCTTC,CASSRRNRGLEPNYGYTF
.,TRBJ1-6,TRBV28,14,many,TGTGCCAGCAGAGCAGGGTACCCCTATTCACCCCTCCACTTT,CASRAGYPYSPLHF
.,TRBJ1-2,TRBV6-1,13,many,TGTGCCAGCAGGAAACAGAGGAACTATGGCTACACCTTC,CASRKQRNYGYTF
.,TRBJ2-5,TRBV13,14,few,TGTGCCAGCAGCGCGGCCGGGCACGAAGAGACCCAGTACTTC,CASSAAGHEETQYF
.,TRBJ2-7,TRBV6-5,18,many,TGTGCCAGCAGTTACTCGATTGCCCACAGGGAGATCCTCTACGAGCAGTACTTC,CASSYSIAHREILYEQYF
.,TRBJ1-1,TRBV27,15,.,TGTGCCAGCAGTTTATCGGGGGGGTCGGGCACTGAAGCTTTCTTT,CASSLSGGSGTEAFF
.,TRBJ2-7,TRBV29-1,13,.,TGCAGCGTTCTGATGGGCAGATCCTACGAGCAGTACTTC,CSVLMGRSYEQYF
.,TRBJ2-4,TRBV2,11,many,TGTGCCGGGTCCCGGGAAAACATTCAGTACTTC,CAGSRENIQYF
.,TRBJ1-1,TRBV7-8,13,few,TGTGCCAGCAGCTTATATGTCAATCCAGAAGCTTTCTTT,CASSLYVNPEAFF
.,TRBJ2-7,TRBV19,15,many,TGTGCCAGTAGGAGGAGCGGGACAGGTCCGTTTGAGCAGTACTTC,CASRRSGTGPFEQYF
TRBD2,TRBJ2-7,TRBV27,17,.,TGTGCCAGCAGTTTATCGGCAGGGTCAGAAGCGGGAAGAGAGCAGTACTTC,CASSLSAGSEAGREQYF
.,TRBJ1-1,TRBV12-3/TRBV12-4,13,.,TGTGCCAGCAGTTGGGGGGGAGACACTGAAGCTTGCTTT,CASSWGGDTEACF
.,TRBJ2-2,TRBV15,16,few,TGTGCCACCAGCGGAAAATATCGGGGTTACACCGGGGAGCTGTTTTTT,CATSGKYRGYTGELFF
.,TRBJ1-1,TRBV20-1,12,many,TGCAGTGCCGTTGGACCGAACACTGAAGCTTTCTTT,CSAVGPNTEAFF
.,TRBJ2-7,TRBV11-2,16,few,TGTGCCAGCAGCTTGGAAATCTCAGGGGGGGCCTACGAGCAGTACTTC,CASSLEISGGAYEQYF
TRBD2,TRBJ2-7,TRBV18,16,many,TGTGCCAGCTCACCGACTAGCGGGACATACTCCTACGAGCAGTACTTC,CASSPTSGTYSYEQYF
.,TRBJ1-5,TRBV25-1,14,many,TGTGCCAGCAGTGGGGGGGGCGAGAATCAGCCCCAGCATTTT,CASSGGGENQPQHF
TRBD1,TRBJ1-1,TRBV20-1,13,.,TGCAGTGCACGGGATAAGGGGGCTATTGAAGCTTTCTTT,CSARDKGAIEAFF
.,TRBJ1-2,TRBV12-3/TRBV12-4,13,many,TGTGCCAGCAGTTTTGGGGGGGGCTATGGCTACACCTTC,CASSFGGGYGYTF
.,TRBJ1-1,TRBV18,15,many,TGTGCCAGCTCACCACCAAGGGCTGCGAACACTGAAGCTTTCTTT,CASSPPRAANTEAFF
TRBD1,TRBJ1-2,TRBV6-1,13,many,TGTGCCACCAATACAGGGGAAGACTATGGCTACACCTTC,CATNTGEDYGYTF
.,TRBJ1-5,TRBV6-1,14,many,TGTGCCAGCAGTGACAGGGCTTACAATCAGCCCCAGCATTTT,CASSDRAYNQPQHF
TRBD2,TRBJ2-7,TRBV19,15,.,TGTGCCAGTAGTATCTGGCGGGGGGGCGGGTACGAGCAGTACTTC,CASSIWRGGGYEQYF
TRBD2,TRBJ2-5,TRBV7-2,15,many,TGTGCCAGCAGCCAGACCCGCGCGGGGGTGGAGACCCAGTACTTC,CASSQTRAGVETQYF
TRBD1,TRBJ2-2,TRBV15,18,many,TGTGCCACCAGCCTGGGCCCCCGGGACAGGGCGTCCACCGGGGAGCTGTTTTTT,CATSLGPRDRASTGELFF
.,TRBJ1-1,TRBV7-3,16,many,TGTGCCAGCAGCTTCCTTGGGGGACGGTTGAACACTGAAGCTTTCTTT,CASSFLGGRLNTEAFF
.,TRBJ1-2,TRBV2,12,many,TGTGCCAGCAGTACGGAAGTGTATGGCTACACCTTC,CASSTEVYGYTF
.,TRBJ2-7,TRBV12-3/TRBV12-4,16,many,TGTGCCAGCAGTCCACCGGGATCCAGGGGAATATACGAGCAGTACTTC,CASSPPGSRGIYEQYF
TRBD1,TRBJ2-5,TRBV11-2,15,many,TGTGCCAGCAGATTTCCGGGACAGGGGAGACAGACCCAGTACTTC,CASRFPGQGRQTQYF
TRBD1,TRBJ1-1,TRBV14,17,.,TGTGCCAGCAGCCAAGCGTTATCGGGACAGGCAAGCCCTGAAGCTTTCTTT,CASSQALSGQASPEAFF
.,TRBJ1-2,TRBV27,15,many,TGTGCCAGCAGTGGGCGGGGGATCTCTAACTATGGCTACACCTTC,CASSGRGISNYGYTF
.,TRBJ2-6,TRBV7-2,14,many,TGTGCCAGCAGCTTAGCACCTGGGGCCAACGTCCTGACTTTC,CASSLAPGANVLTF
.,TRBJ2-5,TRBV2,15,few,TGTGCCAGCAGTGAAACAATAGCGGCGCAAGAGACCCAGTACTTC,CASSETIAAQETQYF
.,TRBJ1-6,TRBV12-3/TRBV12-4,13,many,TGTGCCAGCAGTTTAGGGAAGGGTTCACCCCTCCACTTT,CASSLGKGSPLHF
TRBD2,TRBJ2-5,TRBV29-1,14,many,TGCAGCGTTGTGATAGCGGGGCCGAAAGAGACCCAGTACTTC,CSVVIAGPKETQYF
.,TRBJ2-5,TRBV19,14,few,TGTGCCAGTAGTATTCGGCAGGGACGTAAGACCCAGTACTTC,CASSIRQGRKTQYF
TRBD2,TRBJ2-5,TRBV20-1,13,many,TGCAGTGCTAGCCTAGCGGGGGTGGAGACCCAGTACTTC,CSASLAGVETQYF
.,TRBJ2-5,TRBV7-3,13,many,TGTGCCAGCAGCTCGATGTCACGTTCACCGCTTTACTTC,CASSSMSRSPLYF
.,TRBJ1-1,TRBV11-1,15,.,TGTGCCAGCAGCTTAGGATCCGGACTGATCACTGAAGCTTTCTTT,CASSLGSGLITEAFF
TRBD1,TRBJ2-7,TRBV7-9,15,.,TGTGCCAGCAGCTTAAGGACAGGGCAAGGTGGCGAGCAGTACTTC,CASSLRTGQGGEQYF